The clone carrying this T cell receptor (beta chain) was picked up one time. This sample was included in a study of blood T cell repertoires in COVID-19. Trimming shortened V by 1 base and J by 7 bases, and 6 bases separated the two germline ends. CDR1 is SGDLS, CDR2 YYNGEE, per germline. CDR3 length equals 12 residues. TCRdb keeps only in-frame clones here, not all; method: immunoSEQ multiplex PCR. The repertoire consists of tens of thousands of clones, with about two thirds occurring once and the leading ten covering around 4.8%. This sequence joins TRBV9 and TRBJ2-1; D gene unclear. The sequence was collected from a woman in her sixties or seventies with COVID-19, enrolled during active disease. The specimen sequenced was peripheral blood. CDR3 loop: CASSVIANEQFF. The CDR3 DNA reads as TGTGCCAGCAGCGTAATCGCGAATGAGCAGTTCTTC.